The rows below give T cell receptor beta chains drawn from one sample of a study of shared clonotypes between healthy human individuals. Some clones are missing from TCRdb's copy, which holds only in-frame ones; the method was immunoSEQ multiplex PCR. Of 950,000 to 1,200,000 clones in the sample, around 77% were seen once. The sample taken for sequencing was memory CD4+ T cells from PBMCs. These receptors all come from a man aged 18 to 29 in good health. Some clones in this sample may be carry-over from other donors' samples. The CDR3 runs from the conserved cysteine through the conserved F or W.

V	J	CDR3
TRBV10-3	TRBJ1-2	CAIRNRDGYTF
TRBV6-1	TRBJ2-2	CASSAKATGELFF
TRBV6-1	TRBJ1-5	CASGLRNQPQHF
TRBV21-1	TRBJ2-5	CASSKVVRGSETQYF
TRBV19	TRBJ1-5	CASSIRGKEQPQHF
TRBV5-4	TRBJ1-5	CASSEGGGGDQPQHF
TRBV10-1	TRBJ2-3	CASSDDRSTDTQYF
TRBV2	TRBJ2-7	CASGRLAETYEQYF
TRBV11-1	TRBJ2-3	CASRTTSGGRWSTDTQYF
TRBV7-9	TRBJ2-5	CASSSTGRGETQYF
TRBV10-2	TRBJ2-1	CASRGTSGSLYNEQFF
TRBV5-6	TRBJ1-2	CASSYRDRNDGYTF
TRBV28	TRBJ1-2	CASGGGPNYGYTF
TRBV9	TRBJ2-5	CASSVGHGQETQYF
TRBV4-1	TRBJ1-1	CASSRLGGAANTEAFF
TRBV10-3	TRBJ2-7	CAISEGDTAYEQYF
TRBV19	TRBJ1-1	CASSPPPSGTRWTEAFF
TRBV10-3	TRBJ1-2	CAITEDKYYGYTF
TRBV7-9	TRBJ1-3	CASRRTEGNTIYF
TRBV6-5	TRBJ1-1	CASSYSVNTEAFF
TRBV4-1	TRBJ2-3	CASSPPTSGTPDTQYF
TRBV10-2	TRBJ2-2	CASGGAGGANGELFF
TRBV4-3	TRBJ2-2	CASSQDQAGELFF
TRBV5-1	TRBJ1-4	CASSRGAATNEKLFF
TRBV19	TRBJ1-5	CASSIVSGYSNQPQHF
TRBV29-1	TRBJ2-5	CSVGGGTSGAQETQYF
TRBV7-2	TRBJ1-3	CASSLGTSGNTIYF
TRBV18	TRBJ2-2	CASCVEVTGELFF
TRBV25-1	TRBJ1-2	CASGPQGYSYGYTF
TRBV9	TRBJ2-1	CASSAADRLEQFF
TRBV30	TRBJ1-1	CAWRSGLLSAEAFF
TRBV7-9	TRBJ2-7	CASSLVRITSHSSYEQYF
TRBV5-1	TRBJ2-7	CASQRTSGSDEQYF
TRBV7-9	TRBJ2-5	CASSPRSGQGFFATQYF
TRBV5-4	TRBJ2-5	CASSLARGLQETQYF
TRBV5-8	TRBJ1-5	CASSFNPGPSNQPQHF
TRBV28	TRBJ2-1	CASNRGSPGEQFF
TRBV4-1	TRBJ2-7	CASSQPGTGVYEQYF
TRBV25-1	TRBJ2-1	CASVRGQSYNEQFF
TRBV19	TRBJ2-4	CASNPGAGRLAKNIQYF
TRBV7-8	TRBJ2-3	CASSRGAGSTDTQYF
TRBV6-1	TRBJ1-5	CASRRGTGDQPQHF
TRBV11-2	TRBJ1-5	CASSFQDQPQHF
TRBV4-3	TRBJ1-2	CASSQTGGFYGYTF
TRBV10-1	TRBJ1-6	CAIRRTWDSPLHF
TRBV7-9	TRBJ2-7	CASSLLGAGRRDEQYF
TRBV30	TRBJ2-7	CAWSVALGQYF
TRBV19	TRBJ2-7	CASSIGPAGYEQYF
TRBV7-6	TRBJ2-5	CASSLLAGVPQETQYF
TRBV10-3	TRBJ1-5	CAISESVALRNQPQHF
TRBV7-9	TRBJ2-3	CASSLRSLQDTQYF
TRBV2	TRBJ2-2	CASSPSTGELFF
TRBV9	TRBJ2-1	CASSATSGTRLGQFF
TRBV5-1	TRBJ2-1	CASSLDGSAYNEQFF
TRBV5-4	TRBJ2-1	CASSARDSLDNEQFF
TRBV5-1	TRBJ1-2	CASSPGDYGYTF
TRBV7-3	TRBJ2-1	CASSPRGLDGGEQFF
TRBV30	TRBJ1-3	CAWSKGFHGNTIYF
TRBV5-1	TRBJ1-5	CASSLASNQPQHF